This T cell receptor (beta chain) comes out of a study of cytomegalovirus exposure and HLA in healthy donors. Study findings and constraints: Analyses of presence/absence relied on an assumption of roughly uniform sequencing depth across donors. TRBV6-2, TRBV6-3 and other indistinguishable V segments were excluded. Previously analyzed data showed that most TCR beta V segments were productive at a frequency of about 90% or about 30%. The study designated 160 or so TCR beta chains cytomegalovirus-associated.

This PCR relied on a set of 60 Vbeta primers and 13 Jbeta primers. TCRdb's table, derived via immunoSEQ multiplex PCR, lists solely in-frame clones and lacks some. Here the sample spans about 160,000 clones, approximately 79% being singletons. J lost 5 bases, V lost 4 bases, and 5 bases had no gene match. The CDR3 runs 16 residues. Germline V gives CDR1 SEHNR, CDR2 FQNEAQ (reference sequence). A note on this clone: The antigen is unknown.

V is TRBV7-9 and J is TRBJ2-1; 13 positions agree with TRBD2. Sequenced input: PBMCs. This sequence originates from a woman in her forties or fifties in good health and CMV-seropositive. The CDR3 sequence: CASSSMTSGRNNEQFF. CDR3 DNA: TGTGCCAGCAGCTCAATGACTAGCGGGAGGAACAATGAGCAGTTCTTC.